A selection of T cell receptor beta chains follows, all from one sample in a study of blood T cell repertoires in COVID-19. Libraries were prepared by immunoSEQ multiplex PCR; TCRdb keeps only in-frame clonotypes and omits some of them. The sample has 75,000 to 95,000 clones, roughly 87% seen once. Sequences were obtained from peripheral blood. The receptor source for this set is a woman aged 55-69 years with COVID-19, enrolled during active disease. Both conserved end residues are part of each CDR3. A D gene is named only where the DNA matches it firmly. Clone size appears in some rows only: once, few, many, or a class for an expanded clone.

abundance: .; j_gene: TRBJ2-7; v_gene: TRBV7-2; d_gene: TRBD1; CDR3nt: TGTGCCAGCAGCTTAAGTGGGACCGGCACAGGGGGTAGGTCCTACGAGCAGTACTTC; CDR3aa: CASSLSGTGTGGRSYEQYF
abundance: .; j_gene: TRBJ1-1; v_gene: TRBV10-3; d_gene: .; CDR3nt: TGTGCCATCAGTGAACTGGGGGGGAGCACTGAAGCTTTCTTT; CDR3aa: CAISELGGSTEAFF
abundance: .; j_gene: TRBJ2-3; v_gene: TRBV6-1; d_gene: TRBD2; CDR3nt: TGTGCCAGCAGTGAAGGGCGGGGGGTTGCAGATACGCAGTATTTT; CDR3aa: CASSEGRGVADTQYF
abundance: .; j_gene: TRBJ2-7; v_gene: TRBV7-9; d_gene: .; CDR3nt: TGTGCCAGCAGCTTCGGACAGACGGCTTCCTACGAGCAGTACTTC; CDR3aa: CASSFGQTASYEQYF
abundance: .; j_gene: TRBJ2-1; v_gene: TRBV6-5; d_gene: TRBD1; CDR3nt: TGTGCCAGCAGCCTGGGACAGGGGGGTAATGAGCAGTTCTTC; CDR3aa: CASSLGQGGNEQFF
abundance: .; j_gene: TRBJ2-4; v_gene: TRBV6-1; d_gene: TRBD2; CDR3nt: TGTGCCAGCAGTGCGAAAACTAGCGGGGAAACAAAAAACATTCAGTACTTC; CDR3aa: CASSAKTSGETKNIQYF
abundance: .; j_gene: TRBJ2-7; v_gene: TRBV30; d_gene: TRBD1; CDR3nt: TGTGCCTGTAGGAAGGGGGCTTTGTGGGAGCAGTACTTC; CDR3aa: CACRKGALWEQYF
abundance: few; j_gene: TRBJ1-6; v_gene: TRBV6-2/TRBV6-3; d_gene: TRBD1; CDR3nt: TGTGCCAGCAGTTACTCGTATCAGGGGGCGAGCTCCTATAATTCACCCCTCCACTTT; CDR3aa: CASSYSYQGASSYNSPLHF
abundance: .; j_gene: TRBJ1-4; v_gene: TRBV6-5; d_gene: .; CDR3nt: TGTGCCAGCACCGGCCGACAGGCAGGCGAAAAACTGTTTTTT; CDR3aa: CASTGRQAGEKLFF
abundance: .; j_gene: TRBJ1-1; v_gene: TRBV19; d_gene: .; CDR3nt: TGTGCCAGTAACCTCGGTCGGGTTATGGACACTGAAGCTTTCTTT; CDR3aa: CASNLGRVMDTEAFF
abundance: .; j_gene: TRBJ1-6; v_gene: TRBV5-4; d_gene: .; CDR3nt: TGTGCCAGCAGCTCGGGGTCCACAGGGTTTAATTCACCCCTCCACTTT; CDR3aa: CASSSGSTGFNSPLHF
abundance: .; j_gene: TRBJ2-2; v_gene: TRBV19; d_gene: .; CDR3nt: TGTGCCAGTAGTTCTCTGTCGGGCGGGGAGCTGTTTTTT; CDR3aa: CASSSLSGGELFF
abundance: .; j_gene: TRBJ2-1; v_gene: TRBV28; d_gene: .; CDR3nt: TGTGCCAGCAGTTTAGGAGGGAGCTCCTACAATGAGCAGTTCTTC; CDR3aa: CASSLGGSSYNEQFF
abundance: .; j_gene: TRBJ2-2; v_gene: TRBV6-2/TRBV6-3; d_gene: .; CDR3nt: TGTGCCAGCAGCCTACTATCCCCGGACACCGGGGAGCTGTTTTTT; CDR3aa: CASSLLSPDTGELFF
abundance: .; j_gene: TRBJ1-6; v_gene: TRBV3-1/TRBV3-2; d_gene: .; CDR3nt: TGTGCCAGCAGCCAACGTCCGACAGAGCAATCTAATTCACCCCTCCACTTT; CDR3aa: CASSQRPTEQSNSPLHF
abundance: once; j_gene: TRBJ2-7; v_gene: TRBV5-1; d_gene: TRBD1; CDR3nt: TGCGCCAGCAGCTGGGGGACAGGGGATGGGGAGCAGTACTTC; CDR3aa: CASSWGTGDGEQYF